A single TCR beta chain is shown here with its context. Its antigen is undetermined. CDR1 and CDR2 (germline): MNHEY, SMNVEV (reference sequence). This CDR3 is 14 amino acids long. The V end lost 5 bases, the J end lost 2 bases, and 11 bases lay between the germline ends. The record originates from a study of cytomegalovirus exposure and HLA in healthy donors. General observations from the study: Several of the most significant clusters appeared linked to common viral pathogens, based on a later analysis. Three chains tied to CMV proved CMV antigen-specific in vitro. Roughly uniform sequencing depth across donors was assumed, possibly incorrectly. Follow-up analysis later connected one missense variant in DCLRE1C with trimming of TCR beta V- and J-genes.

It was with 60 Vbeta and 13 Jbeta primers that the PCR ran. The method was immunoSEQ multiplex PCR; TCRdb's version includes in-frame clones alone and lacks a portion of them. In the table there are 150,000 to 200,000 clones, roughly 87% of which are singletons. The sequenced material came from PBMCs. The chain links TRBV27 to TRBJ2-3; D might be TRBD1 (6 bases). The sequence was obtained from a boy younger than 10 in good health and CMV-seronegative. The DNA for the CDR3 is TGTGCCAGCAGTGACAGGACCTACACAGATACGCAGTATTTT. This sequence encodes CASSDRTYTDTQYF.